This TCR beta chain appears in the sequencing data of a study of blood T cell repertoires in COVID-19. Germline V gene data show CDR1 as PRHDT and CDR2 as FYEKMQ (reference sequence). Trimming left V 5 bases short and J 4 bases short, with 11 bases between. The CDR3 is 13 residues long. Assay used: immunoSEQ multiplex PCR; TCRdb lists only in-frame clones, some missing. Counted here are 50,000 to 60,000 clones, 75% to 85% occurring once; the ten biggest clones make up about a sixth. Sequenced input: peripheral blood. This clonotype was sampled from a man aged 40-50 years with acute or convalescent COVID-19. The rearrangement joins TRBV13 to TRBJ1-2, with D possibly TRBD1 on 5 matching bases. The CDR3, as DNA: TGTGCCAGCAGCGGCCGGGGGGGCTATGGCTACACCTTC. This codes for CASSGRGGYGYTF.